The T cell receptor beta chain under discussion was sequenced for a study of blood T cell repertoires in COVID-19. Turning to the study itself: In each case, the material was cDNA or gDNA derived from T cells, B-cell-depleted T cells, or PBMCs.

Clones were read by immunoSEQ multiplex PCR, and TCRdb kept only the in-frame ones, dropping some. Of hundreds of thousands of clones listed, 84% are singletons. This CDR3 has 17 residues. With V trimmed by 6 bases and J by 2 bases, 13 bases remained unmatched. CDR1 is SQVTM, CDR2 ANQGSEA, per germline. Sequencing was done on a sample of peripheral blood. The J gene is TRBJ2-6, the V gene TRBV29-1; TRBD1 matches 7 bases. This receptor was obtained from a human donor in a cohort sampled during active COVID-19. CDR3 loop: CSVRGDPQGAGANVLTF. DNA for the CDR3: TGCAGCGTGAGGGGAGACCCCCAGGGGGCTGGGGCCAACGTCCTGACTTTC.